The 19 T cell receptor beta chains below come from one sample, sequenced in a study of post-analysis software for immune sequencing data (dated by TCRdb to about 2015). Their target antigens are unknown. General findings and caveats noted by the study authors: About five TRBV segments, including TRBV5-6, TRBV5-1 and TRBV20-1, were significantly more frequent in patients than controls.

Libraries came from PCR. For sequencing, an Illumina HiSeq 2500 was employed. To reduce PCR and sequencing biases, unique molecular identifiers were built into the TCR beta cDNA libraries. TCRdb reprocessing: public reads trimmed at Q25 with fastp, clones called with MiXCR, in-frame beta chains kept. Duplicate CDR3 protein sequences are folded into a single record with the most common DNA and genes. Within this sample are 350,000 to 500,000 distinct CDR3 sequences, with 39% of them counted one time only. The top ten clonotypes cover approximately 7.1% of the sample. The specimen sequenced was blood. These receptors were obtained from a girl aged 2-9 years with multiple sclerosis.

The CDR3 nucleotides are TGTGCCAGCGGACTCCAAAGGGTCCACGAGCAGTACTTC. Translating it yields CASGLQRVHEQYF. V gene TRBV6-6 combines with J gene TRBJ2-5; the D gene is possibly TRBD2 (5 bases). The DNA matches TRBJ2-7 better at its end, which makes the J call doubtful. From germline, CDR1 is MNHNY and CDR2 SVGAGI (reference sequence). This CDR3 region has 13 residues.

This clonotype was counted only a few times. V gene TRBV20-1 combines with J gene TRBJ2-4; 9 bases are shared with TRBD2. The CDR3 is made up of 15 amino acids. Per the germline V gene, CDR1 is DFQATT and CDR2 is SNEGSKA (reference sequence). J lost 1 base, V lost 5 bases, and 6 bases had no gene match. CDR3 loop: CSARTSANAKNIQYF. The DNA for the CDR3 is TGCAGTGCTCGGACTAGCGCGAATGCCAAAAACATTCAGTACTTC.

This chain links TRBV5-1 with TRBJ2-1, with TRBD1 matching 7 bases. The CDR3 is 14 residues long. The trim removed 0 bases at V and 7 bases at J, leaving 4 bases unmatched. Germline CDR1 reads SGHRS; CDR2 reads YFSETQ. Here the CDR3 DNA reads TGCGCCAGCAGCTTGGACAGGGGATTTAATGAGCAGTTCTTC. This encodes CASSLDRGFNEQFF.

The table lists this clonotype with a few counts. The gene calls are TRBV20-1 and TRBJ2-1, with D unclear. Trimming took 1 base from V and 0 from J, leaving 13 bases between them. Germline loops: CDR1 DFQATT, CDR2 SNEGSKA (reference sequence). The CDR3 extends over 16 amino acids. The CDR3 nucleotides read TGCAGTGCTAGAGGGCCTACCGTAGACTCCTACAATGAGCAGTTCTTC. Translated: CSARGPTVDSYNEQFF.

The J gene is TRBJ2-7, the V gene TRBV5-1; 9 nucleotides line up with TRBD1. Per germline, CDR1 SGHRS and CDR2 YFSETQ. The CDR3 totals 15 residues. The junction had 4 bases not matched to a gene; V was cut back by 3 bases and J by 0 bases. CDR3 nucleotides: TGCGCCAGCAGCTCCACAGGGGGCGCCTCCTACGAGCAGTACTTC. Protein: CASSSTGGASYEQYF.

This chain connects TRBV12-3 or TRBV12-4 to TRBJ2-1, with D hard to call. Trimming took 7 bases from V and 3 from J, leaving 10 bases between them. The CDR3 covers 13 residues. The CDR3 DNA follows: TGTGCCAGCACCACCAAGATCTACAATGAGCAGTTCTTC. Protein sequence: CASTTKIYNEQFF.

This clonotype was detected only a few times. The chain uses TRBV29-1 and TRBJ2-1, with 11 bases fitting TRBD2. This CDR3 comprises 17 residues. Trimming removed 0 bases from V and 10 bases from J; junction bases left unmatched: 14. The germline gives CDR1 SQVTM, CDR2 ANQGSEA. The chain's CDR3 is CSVEDRRLAGTLGEQFF. The CDR3 DNA reads TGCAGCGTTGAAGATCGGCGACTAGCGGGGACGCTTGGAGAGCAGTTCTTC.

This clonotype has only a few counts. The rearrangement joins TRBV12-3 or TRBV12-4 to TRBJ1-1; D ambiguous. The CDR3 totals 14 residues. V was cut by 4 bases and J by 3 bases, with 12 bases left in between. The CDR3 DNA reads TGTGCCAGCAGTTCCCAAATTGCGGACACTGAAGCTTTCTTT. Translation gives CASSSQIADTEAFF.

V gene TRBV6-1 combines with J gene TRBJ1-5, with D possibly TRBD1 on 6 matching bases. Between the trimmed V and J ends, which lost 11 bases and 6 bases, there was a span of 20 bases. The length of the CDR3 is 14 residues. Germline V gene data show CDR1 as MNHNS and CDR2 as SASEGT. Here the CDR3 reads CACRSGATIQPQHF. In DNA, the CDR3 is TGTGCCTGTCGGTCGGGGGCCACAATTCAGCCCCAGCATTTT.

The sample holds a few counts of this clonotype. The chain has TRBV5-1 and TRBJ2-7; TRBD2 aligns across 7 bases. The CDR3 spans 14 residues. Trimming at V came to 1 base and at J to 5 bases, leaving 6 bases not matched to a gene. Germline V gene lookup returns CDR1 SGHRS and CDR2 YFSETQ. CDR3 DNA: TGCGCCAGCAGCTTGATGGGGGAGGGCAACGAGCAGTACTTC. Encoded protein: CASSLMGEGNEQYF.

The V and J genes are TRBV14 and TRBJ2-7; D may be TRBD2 (7 bases). Germline CDR1 is SGHDN and CDR2 is FVKESK. The CDR3 contains 15 residues. Trimming shortened V by 1 base and J by 3 bases, and 13 bases separated the two germline ends. The CDR3 bases are TGTGCCAGCAGCCAAGCGGGGGGCTACTTCTACGAGCAGTACTTC. Its translation: CASSQAGGYFYEQYF. The full variable domain, with the rest looked up from reference TRBV14 and TRBJ2-7, is EAGVTQFPSHSVIEKGQTVTLRCDPISGHDNLYWYRRVMGKEIKFLLHFVKESKQDESGMPNNRFLAERTGGTYSTLKVQPAELEDSGVYFCASSQAGGYFYEQYFGPGTRLTVT.

This chain joins TRBV7-2 and TRBJ1-3; D gene unclear. The V end lost 5 bases, the J end lost 2 bases, and 13 bases lay between the germline ends. Germline V gives CDR1 SGHTA, CDR2 FQGNSA. The CDR3 extends over 15 amino acids. In nucleotides, the CDR3 is TGTGCCAGCAGCCATCTACGGACCGCTGGAAACACCATATATTTT. Protein: CASSHLRTAGNTIYF.

This clonotype was seen a few times. The CDR3 bases are TGTGCCACCAGGGCGGGAGGGAGAGATACGCAGTATTTT. Its protein product is CATRAGGRDTQYF. The rearrangement uses TRBV15 and TRBJ2-3, with 9 bases matching TRBD2. The CDR3 is 13 residues long. Germline V gene sequence: CDR1 LNHNV, CDR2 YYDKDF (reference sequence). V trimming: 6 bases; J trimming: 5 bases; junction bases outside the gene matches: 3.

CDR3 sequence (DNA): TGCAGCGTGGAGGCCAGGGGACTAAACACCGGGGAGCTGTTTTTT. Residues: CSVEARGLNTGELFF. The V call is TRBV29-1, the J call TRBJ2-2, with D maybe TRBD2 (7 bases). This CDR3 has 15 amino acids. The V gene's germline CDR1 is SQVTM and CDR2 ANQGSEA. Trimming removed 6 bases from V and 2 bases from J, with 16 bases in between.

Regarding this clonotype: An end of the junction differs from the germline gene, which may be a read error. This sequence joins TRBV27 and TRBJ2-3, with 8 bases fitting TRBD2. The germline V gene has CDR1 MNHEY and CDR2 SMNVEV (reference sequence). This CDR3 is 17 amino acids long. This CDR3 reads CACSARPSGSLENTQYF. The CDR3 nucleotides read TGTGCCTGCAGTGCCCGACCAAGCGGGAGTTTAGAGAATACGCAGTATTTT.

Turning to this clonotype: At one of its ends the junction is not consistent with the germline gene, which may arise from a read error. The chain joins TRBV15 to TRBJ1-5, with TRBD1 matching over 8 bases. This CDR3 spans 18 amino acids. Germline V CDR1 and CDR2: LNHNV, YYDKDF (reference sequence). The CDR3 region is CATSNEDRAPPGNRPQHF. The CDR3 DNA sequence: TGTGCCACCAGCAATGAGGACAGGGCCCCTCCGGGGAATCGGCCCCAGCATTTT.

This clonotype was observed a handful of times. The chain combines TRBV4-3 with TRBJ2-1, with 12 bases aligning to TRBD2. Per germline, CDR1 LGHNA and CDR2 YSLEER. Germline trimming cut 0 bases from V and 5 bases from J; bases unmatched to any gene: 5. The CDR3 is made up of 17 amino acids. The CDR3 region has the DNA TGCGCCAGCAGCCAAGACATCCTAGCGGGAGGGCACAATGAGCAGTTCTTC. It is translated as CASSQDILAGGHNEQFF.

This clonotype was seen a handful of times. The J gene is TRBJ2-5, the V gene TRBV13; unclear D gene. TRBJ2-7 explains the end of the DNA better; the J call may be wrong. The CDR3 is 15 amino acids. Per the germline V gene, CDR1 is PRHDT and CDR2 is FYEKMQ (reference sequence). The CDR3 DNA reads TGTGCCAGCAGCCAAAACCCAACCTTAGCAGGCGAGCAGTACTTC. This codes for CASSQNPTLAGEQYF.

This clonotype was counted only a few times. J is TRBJ2-4 and V is TRBV4-2; D gene ambiguous. The CDR3 covers 12 residues. V was trimmed by 8 bases and J by 6 bases, leaving 11 bases between them. Germline CDR1 reads LGHNA; CDR2 reads YNFKEQ. CDR3 nucleotides: TGTGCCAGCGGGCCCAGCCCAAACATTCAGTACTTC. Its protein is CASGPSPNIQYF.